This T cell receptor (beta chain) was sequenced for a study of blood T cell repertoires in COVID-19. About the study: The origin of the acute and convalescent COVID-19 samples was the United States, Italy and Spain. PBMCs, B-cell-depleted T cells, or T cells were the source of the cDNA or gDNA that made up the material.

As handled by the study authors: The authors estimated nucleated cell counts from reference gene primer amplification. Assay: immunoSEQ multiplex PCR; the TCRdb copy retains only in-frame clones and omits some. V, J and clone size reflect that table, while D and trimming were determined from the DNA. Among over 200,000 clones, 89% were seen once, and the ten largest hold around 6.5%. Sequencing used peripheral blood. This clonotype was obtained from a man aged 60 to 69 who had recovered from COVID-19.

The DNA of the CDR3 is TGTGCCAGCAGTGAAGGGAGTCGGGGCTACACCTTC. Protein product: CASSEGSRGYTF. This chain uses TRBV25-1 with TRBJ1-2; unclear D gene. Per the germline V gene, CDR1 is MGHDK and CDR2 is SYGVNS. The V and J ends lost 2 bases and 8 bases respectively, with 9 bases between them. The CDR3 contains 12 residues.